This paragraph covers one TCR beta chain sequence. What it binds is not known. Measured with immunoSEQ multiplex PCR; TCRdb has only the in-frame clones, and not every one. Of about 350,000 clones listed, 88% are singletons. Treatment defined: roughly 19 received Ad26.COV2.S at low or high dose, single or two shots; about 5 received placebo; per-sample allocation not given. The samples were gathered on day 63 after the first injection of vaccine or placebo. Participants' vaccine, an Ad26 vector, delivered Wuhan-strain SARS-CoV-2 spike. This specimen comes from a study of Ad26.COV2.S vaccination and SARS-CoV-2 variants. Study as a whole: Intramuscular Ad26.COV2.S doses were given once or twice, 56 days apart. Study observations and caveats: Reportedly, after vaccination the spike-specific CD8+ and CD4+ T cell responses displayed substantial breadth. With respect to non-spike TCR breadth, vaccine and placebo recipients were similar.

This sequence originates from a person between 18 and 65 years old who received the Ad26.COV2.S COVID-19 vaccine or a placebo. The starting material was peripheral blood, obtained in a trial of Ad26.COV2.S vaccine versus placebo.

The CDR3 DNA follows: TGCGCCAGCAGCTTGAGCGGGGCTAGCACAGATACGCAGTATTTT. Protein sequence: CASSLSGASTDTQYF. This chain links TRBV5-1 with TRBJ2-3; 7 bases agree with TRBD2. V lost 1 base and J lost 0; bases outside the gene matches: 2. Looked up from germline, CDR1 is SGHRS and CDR2 is YFSETQ. The CDR3 extends over 15 amino acids. The variable domain in full, with the rest retrieved from reference TRBV5-1 and TRBJ2-3, is KAGVTQTPRYLIKTRGQQVTLSCSPISGHRSVSWYQQTPGQGLQFLFEYFSETQRNKGNFPGRFSGRQFSNSRSEMNVSTLELGDSALYLCASSLSGASTDTQYFGPGTRLTVL.